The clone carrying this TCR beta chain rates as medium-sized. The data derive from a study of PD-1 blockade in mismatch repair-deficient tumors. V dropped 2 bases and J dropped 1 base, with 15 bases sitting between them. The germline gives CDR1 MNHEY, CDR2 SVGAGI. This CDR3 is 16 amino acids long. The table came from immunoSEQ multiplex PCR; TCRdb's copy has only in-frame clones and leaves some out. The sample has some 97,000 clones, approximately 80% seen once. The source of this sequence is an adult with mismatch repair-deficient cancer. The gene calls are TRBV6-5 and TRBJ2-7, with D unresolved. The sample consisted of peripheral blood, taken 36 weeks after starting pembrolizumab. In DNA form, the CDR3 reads TGTGCCAGCAGTTACACTTCAGATAGATCATCCTACGAGCAGTACTTC. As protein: CASSYTSDRSSYEQYF.